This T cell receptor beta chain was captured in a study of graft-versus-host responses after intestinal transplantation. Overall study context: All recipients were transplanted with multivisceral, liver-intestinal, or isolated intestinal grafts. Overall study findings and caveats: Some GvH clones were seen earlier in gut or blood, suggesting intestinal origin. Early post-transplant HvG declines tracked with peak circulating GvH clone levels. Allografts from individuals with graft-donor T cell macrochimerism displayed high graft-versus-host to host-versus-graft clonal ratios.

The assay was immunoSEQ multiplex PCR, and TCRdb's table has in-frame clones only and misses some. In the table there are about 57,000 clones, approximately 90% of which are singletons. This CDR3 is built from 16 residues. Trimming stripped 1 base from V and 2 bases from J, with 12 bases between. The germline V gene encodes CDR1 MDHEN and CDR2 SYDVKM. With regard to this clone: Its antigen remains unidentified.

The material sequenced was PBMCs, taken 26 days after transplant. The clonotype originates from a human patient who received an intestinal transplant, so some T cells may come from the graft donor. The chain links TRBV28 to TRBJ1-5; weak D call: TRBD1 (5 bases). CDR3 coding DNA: TGTGCCAGCAGTTTATATCCAGGGTCGGGCAATCAGCCCCAGCATTTT. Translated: CASSLYPGSGNQPQHF.